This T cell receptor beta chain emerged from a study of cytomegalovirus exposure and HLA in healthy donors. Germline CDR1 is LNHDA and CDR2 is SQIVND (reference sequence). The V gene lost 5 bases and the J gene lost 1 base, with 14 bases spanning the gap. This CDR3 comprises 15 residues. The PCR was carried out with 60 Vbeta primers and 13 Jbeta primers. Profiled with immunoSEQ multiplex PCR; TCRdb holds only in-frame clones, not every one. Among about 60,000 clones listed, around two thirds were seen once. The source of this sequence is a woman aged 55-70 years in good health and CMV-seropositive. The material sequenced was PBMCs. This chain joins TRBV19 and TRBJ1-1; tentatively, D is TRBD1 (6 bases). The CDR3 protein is CASSPYTGQNTEAFF. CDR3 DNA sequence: TGTGCCAGTAGTCCGTATACAGGGCAGAACACTGAAGCTTTCTTT.